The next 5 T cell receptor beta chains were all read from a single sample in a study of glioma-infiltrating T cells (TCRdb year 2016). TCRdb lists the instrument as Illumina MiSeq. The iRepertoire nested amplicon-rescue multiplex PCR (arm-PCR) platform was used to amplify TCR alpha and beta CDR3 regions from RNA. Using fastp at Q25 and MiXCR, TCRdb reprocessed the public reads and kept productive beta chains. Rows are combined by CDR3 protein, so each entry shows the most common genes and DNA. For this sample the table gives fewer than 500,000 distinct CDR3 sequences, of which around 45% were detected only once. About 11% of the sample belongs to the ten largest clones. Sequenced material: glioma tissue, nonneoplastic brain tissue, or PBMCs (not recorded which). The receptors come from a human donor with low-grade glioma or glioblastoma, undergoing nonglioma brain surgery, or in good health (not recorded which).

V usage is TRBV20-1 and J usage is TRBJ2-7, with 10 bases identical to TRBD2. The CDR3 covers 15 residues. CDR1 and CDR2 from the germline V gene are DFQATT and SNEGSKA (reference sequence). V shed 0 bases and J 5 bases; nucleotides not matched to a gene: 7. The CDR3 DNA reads TGCAGTGCTAGAGATGGCGGGCTAGCGGGAGACGAGCAGTACTTC. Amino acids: CSARDGGLAGDEQYF.

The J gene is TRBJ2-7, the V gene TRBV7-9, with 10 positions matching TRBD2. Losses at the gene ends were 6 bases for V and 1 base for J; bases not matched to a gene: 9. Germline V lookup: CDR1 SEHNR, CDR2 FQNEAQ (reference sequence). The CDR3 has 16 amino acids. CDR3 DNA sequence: TGTGCCAGCAGGCCCCCCGAGCGGGAGGGATCCTACGAGCAGTACTTC. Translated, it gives CASRPPEREGSYEQYF.

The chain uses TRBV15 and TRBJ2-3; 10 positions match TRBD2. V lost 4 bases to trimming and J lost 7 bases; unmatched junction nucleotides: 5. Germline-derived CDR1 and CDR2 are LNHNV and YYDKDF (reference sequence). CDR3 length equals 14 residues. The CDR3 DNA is TGTGCCACCAGCAAGCGGGAGGGCCAGTATACGCAGTATTTT. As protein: CATSKREGQYTQYF.

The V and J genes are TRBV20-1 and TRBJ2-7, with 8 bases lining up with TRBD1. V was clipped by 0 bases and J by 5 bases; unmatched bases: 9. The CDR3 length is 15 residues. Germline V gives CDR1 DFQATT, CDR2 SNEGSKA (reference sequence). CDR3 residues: CSARDTQQGEDEQYF. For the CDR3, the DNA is TGCAGTGCTAGAGATACCCAACAGGGGGAGGACGAGCAGTACTTC.

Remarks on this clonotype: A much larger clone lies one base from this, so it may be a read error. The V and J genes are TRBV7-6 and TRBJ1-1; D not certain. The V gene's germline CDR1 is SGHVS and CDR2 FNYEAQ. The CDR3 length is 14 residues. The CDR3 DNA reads TGTGCCAGCAACTTAGCGGGAGTGAACACTGAAGCTTTCTTT. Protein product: CASNLAGVNTEAFF.